The clone carrying this T cell receptor (beta chain) was seen a single time. Its antigen is currently unknown. These data come from a study of cytomegalovirus exposure and HLA in healthy donors. The PCR was carried out with 60 Vbeta primers and 13 Jbeta primers. Measured with immunoSEQ multiplex PCR; TCRdb has only the in-frame clones, and not every one. The sample has fewer than 200,000 clones, approximately 81% seen once. Study-level points and caveats: Some segments of the V type, notably TRBV6-2 and TRBV6-3, were excluded as indistinguishable.

V lost 4 bases and J lost 1, with 11 bases in between. The CDR3 sequence is 13 residues long. CDR1 is SQVTM and CDR2 is ANQGSEA in the germline V gene. The chain recombines TRBV29-1 with TRBJ2-7, with D possibly matching TRBD2 (6 bases). This clonotype was obtained from a woman aged 25 to 39 in good health and CMV-seronegative. Material for sequencing was PBMCs. CDR3 sequence reads: CSVVGSGSYEQYF. The DNA of the CDR3 is TGCAGCGTTGTCGGGAGCGGGTCCTACGAGCAGTACTTC.